This is a list of T cell receptor beta chains from one sample in a study of blood T cell repertoires in COVID-19. Clones were sequenced by immunoSEQ multiplex PCR, and TCRdb holds only the in-frame ones, with some missing. The sample has around 56,000 clones, roughly 90% seen once. Sequencing was done on a sample of peripheral blood. The receptors come from a human donor in a cohort sampled during active COVID-19. Each CDR3 is given without its conserved first and last residue.

cdr3_aa j_call cdr3_length v_call
ASRLMGGSGYT TRBJ1-2 11 TRBV5-1
ASSEQGYTEAF TRBJ1-1 11 TRBV5-8
AIKGQGVVGQPQH TRBJ1-5 13 TRBV10-3
ASSTTGFVNEAF TRBJ1-1 12 TRBV2
AISEINRPYAEGYT TRBJ1-2 14 TRBV10-3
ASSPGNSPTGGNPYEQY TRBJ2-7 17 TRBV18
ASSTKGGTRAAGTQY TRBJ2-3 15 TRBV19
ASSFQGGTEAF TRBJ1-1 11 TRBV27
ASSETTGAGGYT TRBJ1-2 12 TRBV10-2
ASSTRGYNSPLH TRBJ1-6 12 TRBV19
ASSLDGRGYEQY TRBJ2-7 12 TRBV7-2
ASSRGGAPGYEQY TRBJ2-7 13 TRBV7-3
ASSQDRGGHLSGNTIY TRBJ1-3 16 TRBV4-2
ASSPTGTGGRNEQF TRBJ2-1 14 TRBV18
ASSVSGRTGLMNLGH TRBJ1-5 15 TRBV2
ASSSHGGANEQF TRBJ2-1 12 TRBV11-3
ASKNNSNTGELF TRBJ2-2 12 TRBV2
AIRDREVAGELF TRBJ2-2 12 TRBV10-3
ASSLADYGYT TRBJ1-2 10 TRBV7-2
ASTDGGRETGELF TRBJ2-2 13 TRBV6-5
AIRGGDEKLF TRBJ1-4 10 TRBV6-4
ASSSGQGGYGYT TRBJ1-2 12 TRBV5-1
ASSLGIGRLAGELF TRBJ2-2 14 TRBV7-9
ASSYGGQLYGYT TRBJ1-2 12 TRBV6-2/TRBV6-3
ASSTDSLNQPQH TRBJ1-5 12 TRBV19
ASSQVAGVTGNTIY TRBJ1-3 14 TRBV14
ASSRDSNQPQH TRBJ1-5 11 TRBV6-5